These 6 T cell receptor beta chains share one sample of origin, sequenced in a study of blood T cells in healthy people across ages (dated by TCRdb to between 2015 and 2017). The protocol used for the library was 5' RACE. Sequencer: Illumina HiSeq 2500. A second roughly 7 to 12 cycle PCR used a sample-barcoded 5' primer and a J-beta primer mix. Using fastp at Q25 and MiXCR, TCRdb reprocessed the public reads and kept productive beta chains. Rows with one shared CDR3 protein collapse into an entry with the most common genes and DNA. This sample lists 1.2 million to 1.5 million distinct CDR3 sequences; approximately 63% were detected once. The ten largest clones take up 6.7% of the sample. The specimen sequenced was blood. These receptors all stem from a man in his late teens or twenties in good health.

This clonotype was observed once. The CDR3 here is CASSYATLGAGGYTF. The CDR3 nucleotides are TGTGCCAGCAGTTACGCCACTTTGGGGGCGGGCGGCTACACCTTC. The rearrangement uses TRBV6-5 and TRBJ1-2; tentatively, D is TRBD1 (6 bases). Germline CDR1 is MNHEY and CDR2 is SVGAGI. The CDR3 runs to 15 residues. V lost 2 bases to trimming and J lost 8 bases, with 18 bases between them.

This sequence joins TRBV6-5 and TRBJ1-1; the match to TRBD1 covers 7 bases. V shed 4 bases and J 10 bases; nucleotides not matched to a gene: 9. CDR1 is MNHEY, CDR2 SVGAGI, per germline. This CDR3 comprises 13 residues. The CDR3 reads CASSSGQLGVAFF. The DNA for the CDR3 is TGTGCCAGCAGTTCGGGACAGCTTGGGGTAGCTTTCTTT.

Worth noting for this clonotype: A much larger clone differs from this one at a single base, so this may be a read error. The chain is built from TRBV6-4 and TRBJ2-1; 11 nucleotides match TRBD2. Germline loops: CDR1 MRHNA, CDR2 SNTAGT. There are 16 residues in the CDR3. Trimming cost V 3 bases and J 6 bases; bases outside gene matches: 7. The CDR3 sequence is CASSDQDSGGGNEQFF. Here the CDR3 DNA reads TGTGCCAGCAGTGATCAAGATAGCGGGGGGGGCAATGAGCAGTTCTTC.

V gene TRBV7-2 combines with J gene TRBJ2-1, with 14 positions matching TRBD2. Germline trimming cut 5 bases from V and 2 bases from J; bases unmatched to any gene: 8. Germline loops: CDR1 SGHTA, CDR2 FQGNSA. This CDR3 spans 18 amino acids. The CDR3 here is CASSPGLAGGRPYNEQFF. DNA for the CDR3: TGTGCCAGCAGCCCCGGACTAGCGGGGGGCCGTCCCTACAATGAGCAGTTCTTC.

V gene TRBV5-1 combines with J gene TRBJ2-2; 7 nucleotides line up with TRBD1. The CDR3 totals 14 residues. Germline CDR1 is SGHRS and CDR2 is YFSETQ. V shed 7 bases, J shed 2 bases, and the junction held 5 bases outside the gene matches. Here the CDR3 reads CASEQGINTGELFF. The DNA for the CDR3 is TGCGCCAGCGAACAGGGGATCAACACCGGGGAGCTGTTTTTT.

The V gene is TRBV20-1, the J gene TRBJ2-3; D might be TRBD2 (6 bases). Trimming took 5 bases from V and 1 from J, leaving 16 bases between them. CDR1 is DFQATT and CDR2 is SNEGSKA in the germline V gene (reference sequence). This CDR3 is 15 amino acids long. The CDR3 here is CSAEDPSARTDTQYF. CDR3 sequence (DNA): TGCAGTGCTGAGGACCCTAGCGCCCGCACAGATACGCAGTATTTT.